The 19 T cell receptor beta chains in this list originate from one sample, sequenced in a study of shared clonotypes between healthy human individuals. The naive CD8 subset, CD45RO-negative cells positively selected for CCR7, excluded terminally differentiated effector memory CD45RA+ cells. Sequenced by immunoSEQ multiplex PCR; TCRdb stores in-frame clones only, minus some. Seen here are about 2.1 million clones, roughly 93% observed once, and the top ten hold 1.5% to 2%. Material for sequencing was naive CD8+ T cells from PBMCs. These receptors originate from a man aged 18 to 30 in good health. Some clones in this sample may be carry-over from other donors' samples.

The chain carries TRBV2 and TRBJ2-7; 9 bases match TRBD2. Germline V lookup: CDR1 SNHLY, CDR2 FYNNEI. Trimming took 4 bases from V and 5 from J; bases not matched to a gene: 9. The CDR3 consists of 15 residues. The CDR3 is CASSGLAGSPHEQYF. CDR3 nucleotide sequence: TGTGCCAGCAGTGGGCTAGCGGGGAGTCCCCACGAGCAGTACTTC.

The chain couples TRBV7-9 to TRBJ2-7; no definite D call. CDR3 length equals 14 residues. Trimming shortened V by 5 bases and J by 5 bases, and 16 bases separated the two germline ends. The V gene's germline CDR1 is SEHNR and CDR2 FQNEAQ (reference sequence). CDR3 sequence: CASSRKGAPHEQYF. The CDR3 coding sequence is TGTGCCAGCAGCCGGAAAGGAGCTCCCCACGAGCAGTACTTC.

The rearrangement joins TRBV4-3 to TRBJ1-1, with TRBD1 matching over 12 bases. Germline V gene sequence: CDR1 LGHNA, CDR2 YSLEER. The CDR3 loop spans 14 amino acids. V lost 7 bases and J lost 7; bases outside the gene matches: 7. The CDR3 loop is CASTPGQGAVEAFF. The CDR3 DNA follows: TGCGCCAGCACCCCGGGACAGGGGGCGGTTGAAGCTTTCTTT.

As concerns this clone: This sample includes further DNA sequences coding for the same CDR3. The chain recombines TRBV15 with TRBJ2-7; TRBD1 agrees at 9 bases. Germline CDR1 LNHNV, CDR2 YYDKDF (reference sequence). V shed 3 bases and J 3 bases; nucleotides not matched to a gene: 3. The length of the CDR3 is 14 residues. The CDR3 reads CATSSGTGIYEQYF. DNA of the CDR3: TGTGCCACCAGCAGTGGGACAGGGATCTACGAGCAGTACTTC.

The chain is built from TRBV9 and TRBJ2-3, with TRBD2 identical over 7 bases. V trimming: 2 bases; J trimming: 4 bases; junction bases outside the gene matches: 4. Germline loops: CDR1 SGDLS, CDR2 YYNGEE. This CDR3 is built from 14 residues. The CDR3 sequence is CASSVRRGADTQYF. The CDR3 region has the DNA TGTGCCAGCAGCGTCCGACGGGGGGCAGATACGCAGTATTTT. The full variable domain, rest sourced from reference TRBV9 and TRBJ2-3, is DSGVTQTPKHLITATGQRVTLRCSPRSGDLSVYWYQQSLDQGLQFLIQYYNGEERAKGNILERFSAQQFPDLHSELNLSSLELGDSALYFCASSVRRGADTQYFGPGTRLTVL.

The J gene is TRBJ2-7, the V gene TRBV6-5, with a weak D call TRBD2 (7 bases). V was cut by 1 base and J by 4 bases, with 11 bases left in between. The CDR3 is 14 residues long. The germline V gene encodes CDR1 MNHEY and CDR2 SVGAGI. CDR3 DNA: TGTGCCAGCAGTTACTGGGGGGGCGGTTACGAGCAGTACTTC. It is translated as CASSYWGGGYEQYF.

The rearrangement links TRBV28 to TRBJ1-1; no clear D gene. The CDR3 spans 11 residues. CDR1 MDHEN and CDR2 SYDVKM come from the germline V gene. Trimming cost V 3 bases and J 5 bases, with 4 bases left between them. The CDR3: CASSFQTEAFF. CDR3 sequence (DNA): TGTGCCAGCAGTTTCCAAACTGAAGCTTTCTTT.

The chain links TRBV7-3 to TRBJ2-2, with D perhaps TRBD1 (6 bases). Germline V gene sequence: CDR1 SGHTA, CDR2 FQGTGA. The germline V and J ends were trimmed by 5 bases and 4 bases, with 14 bases remaining between them. This CDR3 has 15 amino acids. DNA of the CDR3: TGTGCCAGCAGCCCACGATTGGACAGCACCGGGGAGCTGTTTTTT. It is translated as CASSPRLDSTGELFF.

J is TRBJ1-2 and V is TRBV27, with TRBD1 matching over 9 bases. The CDR3 is made up of 14 amino acids. V trimming: 5 bases; J trimming: 7 bases; junction bases outside the gene matches: 8. The germline gives CDR1 MNHEY, CDR2 SMNVEV (reference sequence). DNA for the CDR3: TGTGCCAGCAGTCTCAAGACAGGGGGGCTTGGCTACACCTTC. It encodes CASSLKTGGLGYTF.

The chain couples TRBV25-1 to TRBJ1-1; no clear D gene. The CDR3 contains 13 residues. V lost 6 bases and J 4 bases, leaving 12 bases between the germline ends. Germline V gives CDR1 MGHDK, CDR2 SYGVNS. CDR3 DNA sequence: TGTGCCAGCAGGCCCCGAAGCAGCACTGAAGCTTTCTTT. It specifies CASRPRSSTEAFF. Full variable domain (outside the CDR3, taken from reference TRBV25-1 and TRBJ1-1): EADIYQTPRYLVIGTGKKITLECSQTMGHDKMYWYQQDPGMELHLIHYSYGVNSTEKGDLSSESTVSRIRTEHFPLTLESARPSHTSQYLCASRPRSSTEAFFGQGTRLTVV.

Regarding this clone: This may come from a read error, since a much larger clone is one base off. At the DNA level, this CDR3 is encoded by other sequences in the same sample as well. V gene TRBV11-2 combines with J gene TRBJ2-7; D not resolved. CDR3 length: 10 residues. Germline V gives CDR1 SGHAT, CDR2 FQNNGV. Trimming cost V 8 bases and J 1 base, with 3 bases left between them. CDR3 coding DNA: TGTGCCAGCGGTTCCTACGAGCAGTACTTC. Its protein is CASGSYEQYF.

In its sample, this clone was seen once. The chain combines TRBV28 with TRBJ2-1; D is undetermined. This CDR3 region has 16 residues. CDR1 MDHEN and CDR2 SYDVKM come from the germline V gene. V lost 6 bases to trimming and J lost 2 bases, with 17 bases between them. CDR3 in DNA: TGTGCCAGCAGCAACTTAGTGAGCGCCACCTACAATGAGCAGTTCTTC. Amino acid sequence: CASSNLVSATYNEQFF.

This sequence joins TRBV29-1 and TRBJ2-1, with D maybe TRBD2 (5 bases). This CDR3 has 11 amino acids. Between the trimmed V and J ends, which lost 6 bases and 8 bases, there was a span of 11 bases. Germline lookup yields CDR1 SQVTM and CDR2 ANQGSEA. This CDR3 reads CSVEGPDEQFF. DNA for the CDR3: TGCAGCGTCGAGGGCCCCGATGAGCAGTTCTTC.

DNA of the CDR3: TGTGCCAGCAGCTCACCCCTTGGGCGGGACGGCGTTTGGAAGCAGTTCTTC. Its protein is CASSSPLGRDGVWKQFF. The chain joins TRBV7-6 to TRBJ2-1, with D possibly TRBD2 on 6 matching bases. The CDR3 is 17 amino acids. The germline CDR1 and CDR2 sequences are SGHVS and FNYEAQ. Deletions cut 4 bases from V and 11 bases from J, with 27 bases between.

In regard to this clone: Other DNA sequences in this sample translate to the same CDR3. The chain joins TRBV9 to TRBJ2-7; D is unclear. The CDR3 is made up of 14 amino acids. V lost 0 bases and J 4 bases, leaving 11 bases between the germline ends. Germline V gene lookup returns CDR1 SGDLS and CDR2 YYNGEE. The CDR3 loop reads CASSVAGLSYEQYF. The CDR3 DNA sequence: TGTGCCAGCAGCGTAGCGGGCTTATCTTACGAGCAGTACTTC.

About this clone itself: Different DNA sequences within this sample yield the same CDR3. The chain recombines TRBV28 with TRBJ2-7; TRBD1 agrees at 8 bases. V was clipped by 10 bases and J by 3 bases; unmatched bases: 2. Germline CDR1 is MDHEN and CDR2 is SYDVKM. This CDR3 comprises 11 residues. The chain's CDR3 is CATDRGYEQYF. The CDR3 coding sequence is TGTGCCACCGACAGGGGCTACGAGCAGTACTTC.

This chain links TRBV9 with TRBJ2-2; D remains ambiguous. Per germline, CDR1 SGDLS and CDR2 YYNGEE. CDR3 length: 18 residues. V lost 1 base, J lost 0 bases, and 16 bases lay in between. The CDR3 coding sequence is TGTGCCAGCAGCGTAAGGGTCCATGGAGATGCGAACACCGGGGAGCTGTTTTTT. This translates into CASSVRVHGDANTGELFF.

The chain has TRBV7-9 and TRBJ1-2; 7 bases are a match to TRBD1. The germline V gene has CDR1 SEHNR and CDR2 FQNEAQ (reference sequence). Trimming cost V 1 base and J 2 bases; bases outside gene matches: 7. The CDR3 totals 16 residues. CDR3 sequence reads: CASSLGVLQGNYGYTF. DNA of the CDR3: TGTGCCAGCAGCTTAGGAGTGCTACAGGGGAACTATGGCTACACCTTC. The full variable domain, completed using reference TRBV7-9 and TRBJ1-2, is DTGVSQNPRHKITKRGQNVTFRCDPISEHNRLYWYRQTLGQGPEFLTYFQNEAQLEKSRLLSDRFSAERPKGSFSTLEIQRTEQGDSAMYLCASSLGVLQGNYGYTFGSGTRLTVV.

The V and J genes are TRBV11-2 and TRBJ2-2, with a possible D match to TRBD2 (6 bases). CDR1 SGHAT and CDR2 FQNNGV come from the germline V gene. Trimming took off 0 bases at V and 1 base at J, with 12 bases between the two ends. The CDR3 totals 17 residues. CDR3 nucleotide sequence: TGTGCCAGCAGCTTAGATGTGGGACTGATGAACACCGGGGAGCTGTTTTTT. Its protein product is CASSLDVGLMNTGELFF.